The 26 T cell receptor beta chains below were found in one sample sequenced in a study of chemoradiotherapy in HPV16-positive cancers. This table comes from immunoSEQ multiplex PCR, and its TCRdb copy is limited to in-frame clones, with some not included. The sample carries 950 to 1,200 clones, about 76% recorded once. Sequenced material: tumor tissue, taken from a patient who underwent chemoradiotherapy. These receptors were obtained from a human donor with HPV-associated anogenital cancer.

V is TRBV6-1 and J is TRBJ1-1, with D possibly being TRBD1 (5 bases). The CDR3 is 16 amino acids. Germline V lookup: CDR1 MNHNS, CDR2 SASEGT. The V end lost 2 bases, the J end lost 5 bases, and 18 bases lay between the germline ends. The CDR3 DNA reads TGTGCCAGCAGTGAAATTCAGCGGAACAGGCCGACTGAAGCTTTCTTT. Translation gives CASSEIQRNRPTEAFF.

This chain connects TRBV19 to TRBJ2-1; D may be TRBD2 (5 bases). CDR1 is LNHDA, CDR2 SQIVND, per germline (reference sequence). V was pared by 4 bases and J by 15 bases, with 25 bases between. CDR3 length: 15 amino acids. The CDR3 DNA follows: TGTGCCAGTAGTACGAGCCCCGCTAGCCGAAGTCAGCCGTTCTTC. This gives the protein CASSTSPASRSQPFF.

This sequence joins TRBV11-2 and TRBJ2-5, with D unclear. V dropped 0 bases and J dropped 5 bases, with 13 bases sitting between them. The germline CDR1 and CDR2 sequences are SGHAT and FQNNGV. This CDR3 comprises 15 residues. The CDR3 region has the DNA TGTGCCAGCAGCTTAGAGGTCAGGTCTGGGGAGACCCAGTACTTC. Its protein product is CASSLEVRSGETQYF.

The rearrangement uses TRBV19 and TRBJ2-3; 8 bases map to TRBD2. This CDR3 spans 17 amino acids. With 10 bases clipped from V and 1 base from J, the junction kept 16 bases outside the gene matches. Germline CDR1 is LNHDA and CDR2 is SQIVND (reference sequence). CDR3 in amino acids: CATNSGILGMGTDTQYF. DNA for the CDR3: TGTGCCACCAATAGCGGGATCCTTGGTATGGGCACAGATACGCAGTATTTT.

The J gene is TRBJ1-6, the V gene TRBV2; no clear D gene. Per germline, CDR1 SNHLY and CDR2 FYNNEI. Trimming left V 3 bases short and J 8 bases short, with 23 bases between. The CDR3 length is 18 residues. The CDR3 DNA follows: TGTGCCAGCAGTGATTGGGTTTTACATTCCCCCGGTGATTCACCCCTCCACTTT. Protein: CASSDWVLHSPGDSPLHF.

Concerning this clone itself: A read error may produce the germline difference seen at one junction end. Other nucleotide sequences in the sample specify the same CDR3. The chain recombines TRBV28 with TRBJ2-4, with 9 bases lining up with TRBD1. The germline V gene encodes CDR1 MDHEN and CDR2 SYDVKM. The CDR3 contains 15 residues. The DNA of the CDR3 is TGTGCCAGCAGTTTATCAGGGACAGGGTCGAACATTCAGCACTTC. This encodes CASSLSGTGSNIQHF.

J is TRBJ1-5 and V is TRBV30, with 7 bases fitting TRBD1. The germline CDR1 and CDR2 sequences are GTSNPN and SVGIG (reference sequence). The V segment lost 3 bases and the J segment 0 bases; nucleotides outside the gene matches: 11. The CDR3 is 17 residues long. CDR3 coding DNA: TGTGCCTGGAGCGCCACAACAGGGGCTTATAGCAATCAGCCCCAGCATTTT. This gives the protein CAWSATTGAYSNQPQHF.

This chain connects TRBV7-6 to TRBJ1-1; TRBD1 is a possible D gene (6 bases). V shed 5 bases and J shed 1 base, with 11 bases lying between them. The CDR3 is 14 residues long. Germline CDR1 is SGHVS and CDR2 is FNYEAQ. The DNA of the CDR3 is TGTGCCAGCAGCCCAGAGGGGGGGAACACTGAAGCTTTCTTT. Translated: CASSPEGGNTEAFF.

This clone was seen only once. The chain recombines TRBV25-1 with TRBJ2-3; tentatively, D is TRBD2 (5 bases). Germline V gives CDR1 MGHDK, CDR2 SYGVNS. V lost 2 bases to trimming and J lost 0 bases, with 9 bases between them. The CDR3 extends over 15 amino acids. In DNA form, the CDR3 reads TGTGCCAGCAGTGAAAAACGGGGTAGCACAGATACGCAGTATTTT. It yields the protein CASSEKRGSTDTQYF.

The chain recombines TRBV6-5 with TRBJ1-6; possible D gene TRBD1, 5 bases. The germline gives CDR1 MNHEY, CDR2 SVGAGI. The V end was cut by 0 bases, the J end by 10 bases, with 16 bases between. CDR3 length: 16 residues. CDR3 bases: TGTGCCAGCAGTTACTCGATGGGGGGGGAGAACTCACCCCTCCACTTT. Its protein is CASSYSMGGENSPLHF.

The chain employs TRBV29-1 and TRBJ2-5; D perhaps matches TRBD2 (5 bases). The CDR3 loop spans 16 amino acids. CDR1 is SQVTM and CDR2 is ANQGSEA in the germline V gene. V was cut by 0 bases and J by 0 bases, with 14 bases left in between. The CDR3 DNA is TGCAGCGTTGAAGATGAAGAGGGCCCCCACCAAGAGACCCAGTACTTC. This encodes CSVEDEEGPHQETQYF. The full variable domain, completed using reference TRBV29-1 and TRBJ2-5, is SAVISQKPSRDICQRGTSLTIQCQVDSQVTMMFWYRQQPGQSLTLIATANQGSEATYESGFVIDKFPISRPNLTFSTLTVSNMSPEDSSIYLCSVEDEEGPHQETQYFGPGTRLLVL.

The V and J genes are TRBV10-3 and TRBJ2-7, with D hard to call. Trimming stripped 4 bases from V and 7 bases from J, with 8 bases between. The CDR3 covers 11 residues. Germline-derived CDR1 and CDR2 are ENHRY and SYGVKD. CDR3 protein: CAISVYGEQYF. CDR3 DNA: TGTGCCATCAGTGTTTACGGGGAGCAGTACTTC.

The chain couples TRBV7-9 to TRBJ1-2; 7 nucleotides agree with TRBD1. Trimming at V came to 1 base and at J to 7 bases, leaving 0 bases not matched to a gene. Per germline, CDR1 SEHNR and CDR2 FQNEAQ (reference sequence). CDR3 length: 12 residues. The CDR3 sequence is CASSLGQGGYTF. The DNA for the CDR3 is TGTGCCAGCAGCTTAGGACAGGGTGGCTACACCTTC.

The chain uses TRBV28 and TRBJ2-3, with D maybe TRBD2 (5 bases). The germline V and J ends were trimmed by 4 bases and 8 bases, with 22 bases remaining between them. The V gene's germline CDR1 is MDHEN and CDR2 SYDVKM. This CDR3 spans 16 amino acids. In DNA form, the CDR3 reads TGTGCCAGCAGTTGGAGAGGGCTGGATGGATTGGGTACGCAGTATTTT. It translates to CASSWRGLDGLGTQYF.

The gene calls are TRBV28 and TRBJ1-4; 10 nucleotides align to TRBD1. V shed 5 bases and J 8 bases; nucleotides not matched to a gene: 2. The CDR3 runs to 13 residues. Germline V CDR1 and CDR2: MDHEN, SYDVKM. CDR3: CASSRTGGEKLFF. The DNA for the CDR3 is TGTGCCAGCAGTAGGACAGGGGGGGAAAAACTGTTTTTT. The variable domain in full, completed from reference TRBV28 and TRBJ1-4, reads DVKVTQSSRYLVKRTGEKVFLECVQDMDHENMFWYRQDPGLGLRLIYFSYDVKMKEKGDIPEGYSVSREKKERFSLILESASTNQTSMYLCASSRTGGEKLFFGSGTQLSVL.

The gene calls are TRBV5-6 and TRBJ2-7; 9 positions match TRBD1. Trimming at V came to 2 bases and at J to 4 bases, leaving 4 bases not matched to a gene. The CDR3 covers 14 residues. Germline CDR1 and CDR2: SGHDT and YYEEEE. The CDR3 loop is CASSFGTGLYEQYF. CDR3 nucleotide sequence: TGTGCCAGCAGCTTCGGGACAGGGTTATACGAGCAGTACTTC.

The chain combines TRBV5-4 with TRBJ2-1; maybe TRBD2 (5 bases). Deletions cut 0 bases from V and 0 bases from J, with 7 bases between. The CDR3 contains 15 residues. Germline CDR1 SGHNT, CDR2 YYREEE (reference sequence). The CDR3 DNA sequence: TGTGCCAGCAGCTTGGCGGGGAGCTCCTACAATGAGCAGTTCTTC. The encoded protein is CASSLAGSSYNEQFF.

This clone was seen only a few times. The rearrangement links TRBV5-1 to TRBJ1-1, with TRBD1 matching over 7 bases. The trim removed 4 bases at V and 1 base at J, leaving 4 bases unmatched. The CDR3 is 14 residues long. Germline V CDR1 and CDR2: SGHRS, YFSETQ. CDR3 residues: CASSAWTGNTEAFF. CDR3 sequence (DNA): TGCGCCAGCAGCGCCTGGACAGGGAACACTGAAGCTTTCTTT.

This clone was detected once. The CDR3 nucleotides are TGTGCCAGCAGCTTTATAGGGGGACTAGCTCACAATGAGCAGTTCTTC. It specifies CASSFIGGLAHNEQFF. The rearrangement joins TRBV7-9 to TRBJ2-1, with 9 bases that match TRBD2. The CDR3 extends over 16 amino acids. V dropped 3 bases and J dropped 5; count of bases not matched to a gene: 8. Germline CDR1 and CDR2: SEHNR and FQNEAQ (reference sequence).

The DNA of the CDR3 is TGTGCCAGCAGCACCCATGGGGGCAGGGTGGAAAACATTCAGTACTTC. Its translation is CASSTHGGRVENIQYF. V gene TRBV5-6 combines with J gene TRBJ2-4, with D maybe TRBD1 (6 bases). The germline gives CDR1 SGHDT, CDR2 YYEEEE. There are 16 residues in the CDR3. Trimming took off 4 bases at V and 5 bases at J, with 19 bases between the two ends.

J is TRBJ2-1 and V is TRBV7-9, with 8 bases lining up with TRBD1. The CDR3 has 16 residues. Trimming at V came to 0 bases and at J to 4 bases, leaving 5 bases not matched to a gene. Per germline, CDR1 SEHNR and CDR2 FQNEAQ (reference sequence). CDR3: CASSLARTGSYNEQFF. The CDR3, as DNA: TGTGCCAGCAGCTTAGCCCGGACAGGGAGTTACAATGAGCAGTTCTTC.

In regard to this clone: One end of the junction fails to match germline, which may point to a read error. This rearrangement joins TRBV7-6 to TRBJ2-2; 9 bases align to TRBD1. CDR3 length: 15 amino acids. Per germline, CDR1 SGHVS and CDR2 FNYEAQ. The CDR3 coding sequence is TGTGCCAGCAGCCCTCCGGGACAGGGCACCGGGGGGCTGTTTTTT. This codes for CASSPPGQGTGGLFF.

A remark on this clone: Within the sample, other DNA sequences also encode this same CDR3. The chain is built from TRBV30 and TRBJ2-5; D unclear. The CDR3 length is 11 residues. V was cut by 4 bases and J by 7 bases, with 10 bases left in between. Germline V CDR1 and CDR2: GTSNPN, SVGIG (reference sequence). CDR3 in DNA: TGTGCCTGGAATGGGGTAGGGACCCAGTACTTC. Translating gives CAWNGVGTQYF.

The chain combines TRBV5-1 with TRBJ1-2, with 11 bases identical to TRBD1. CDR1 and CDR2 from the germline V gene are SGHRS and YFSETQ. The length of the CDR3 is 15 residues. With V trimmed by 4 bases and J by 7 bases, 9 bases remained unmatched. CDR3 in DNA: TGCGCCAGCAGCCCGGACCCCGGGACAGGGGGTGGCTACACCTTC. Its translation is CASSPDPGTGGGYTF.

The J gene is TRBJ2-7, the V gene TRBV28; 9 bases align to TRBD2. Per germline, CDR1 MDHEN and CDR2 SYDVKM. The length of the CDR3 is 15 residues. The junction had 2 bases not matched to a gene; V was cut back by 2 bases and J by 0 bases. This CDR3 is CASSLSSGSSYEQYF. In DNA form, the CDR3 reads TGTGCCAGCAGTTTAAGTAGCGGGAGCTCCTACGAGCAGTACTTC.

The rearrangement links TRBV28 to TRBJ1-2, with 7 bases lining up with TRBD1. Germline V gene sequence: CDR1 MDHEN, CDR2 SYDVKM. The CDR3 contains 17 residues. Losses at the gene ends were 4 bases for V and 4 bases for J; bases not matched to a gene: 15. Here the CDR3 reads CASSWAGLQGGTYGYTF. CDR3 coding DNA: TGTGCCAGCAGTTGGGCCGGGTTGCAGGGGGGCACCTATGGCTACACCTTC.